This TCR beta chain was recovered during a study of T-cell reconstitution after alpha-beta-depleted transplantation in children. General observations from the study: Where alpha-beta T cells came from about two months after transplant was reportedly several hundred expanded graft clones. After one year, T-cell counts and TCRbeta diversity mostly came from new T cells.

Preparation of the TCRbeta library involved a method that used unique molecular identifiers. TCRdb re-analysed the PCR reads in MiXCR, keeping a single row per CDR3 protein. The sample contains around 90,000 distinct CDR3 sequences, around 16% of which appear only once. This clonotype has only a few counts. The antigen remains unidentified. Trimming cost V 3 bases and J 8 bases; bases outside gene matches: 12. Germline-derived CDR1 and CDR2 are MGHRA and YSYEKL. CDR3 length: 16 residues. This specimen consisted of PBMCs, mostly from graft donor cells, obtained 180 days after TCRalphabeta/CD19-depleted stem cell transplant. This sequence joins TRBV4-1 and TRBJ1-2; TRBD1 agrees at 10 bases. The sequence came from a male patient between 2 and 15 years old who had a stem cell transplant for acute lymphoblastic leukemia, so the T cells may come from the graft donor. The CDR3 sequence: CASSHPTTGGAEGYTF. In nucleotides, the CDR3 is TGCGCCAGCAGCCACCCCACGACAGGGGGCGCGGAAGGCTACACCTTC.